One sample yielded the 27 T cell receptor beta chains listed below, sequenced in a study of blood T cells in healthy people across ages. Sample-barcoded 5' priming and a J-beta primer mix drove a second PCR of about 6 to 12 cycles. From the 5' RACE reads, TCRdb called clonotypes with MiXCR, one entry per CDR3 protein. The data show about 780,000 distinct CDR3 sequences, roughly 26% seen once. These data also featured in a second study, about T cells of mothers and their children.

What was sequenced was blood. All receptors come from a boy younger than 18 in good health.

The CDR3 loop reads CASSLPGWACNEQFF. The CDR3 region has the DNA TGTGCCAGCAGCTTACCAGGTTGGGCATGCAATGAGCAGTTCTTC. The genes are TRBV7-9 and TRBJ2-1; unclear D gene. Trimming removed 2 bases from V and 6 bases from J, with 14 bases in between. Germline V gene lookup returns CDR1 SEHNR and CDR2 FQNEAQ (reference sequence). The CDR3 is 15 amino acids.

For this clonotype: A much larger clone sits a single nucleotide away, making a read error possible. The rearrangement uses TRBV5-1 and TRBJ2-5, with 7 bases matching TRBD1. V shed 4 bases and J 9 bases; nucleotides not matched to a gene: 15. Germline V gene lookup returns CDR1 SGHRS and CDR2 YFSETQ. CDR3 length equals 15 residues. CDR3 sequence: CASSLRDSLQESQYF. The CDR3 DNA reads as TGCGCCAGCAGCCTCCGGGACAGCCTCCAGGAGTCCCAGTACTTC. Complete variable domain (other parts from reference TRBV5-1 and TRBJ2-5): KAGVTQTPRYLIKTRGQQVTLSCSPISGHRSVSWYQQTPGQGLQFLFEYFSETQRNKGNFPGRFSGRQFSNSRSEMNVSTLELGDSALYLCASSLRDSLQESQYFGPGTRLLVL.

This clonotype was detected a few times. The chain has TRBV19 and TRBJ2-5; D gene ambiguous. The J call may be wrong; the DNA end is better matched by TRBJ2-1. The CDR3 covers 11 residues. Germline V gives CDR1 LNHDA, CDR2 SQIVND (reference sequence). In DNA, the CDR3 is TGTGCCAGTAGTACGACCAATGAGCAGTTCTTC. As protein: CASSTTNEQFF.

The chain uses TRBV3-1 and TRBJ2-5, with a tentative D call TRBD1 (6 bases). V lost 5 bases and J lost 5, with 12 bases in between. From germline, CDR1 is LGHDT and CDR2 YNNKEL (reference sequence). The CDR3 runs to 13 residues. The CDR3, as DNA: TGTGCCAGCAGCTATACAGGGCAGGAGACCCAGTACTTC. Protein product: CASSYTGQETQYF.

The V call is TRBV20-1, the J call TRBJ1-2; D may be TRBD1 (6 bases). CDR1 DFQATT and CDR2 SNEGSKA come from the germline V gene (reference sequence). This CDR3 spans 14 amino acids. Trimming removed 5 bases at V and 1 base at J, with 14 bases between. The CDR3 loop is CSAQTGPFNYGYTF. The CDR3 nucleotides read TGCAGTGCTCAAACAGGGCCTTTTAACTATGGCTACACCTTC.

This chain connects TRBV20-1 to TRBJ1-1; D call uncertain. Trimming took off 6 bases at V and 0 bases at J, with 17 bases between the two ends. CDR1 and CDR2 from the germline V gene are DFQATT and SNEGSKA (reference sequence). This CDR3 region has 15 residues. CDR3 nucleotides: TGCAGTGCCAATTCGGCGAACATAATGAACACTGAAGCTTTCTTT. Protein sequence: CSANSANIMNTEAFF.

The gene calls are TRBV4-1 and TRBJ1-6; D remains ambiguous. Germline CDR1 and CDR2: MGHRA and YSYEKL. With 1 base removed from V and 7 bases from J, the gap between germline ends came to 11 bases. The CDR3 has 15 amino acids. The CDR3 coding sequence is TGCGCCAGCAGCCAAGTTCCCGGAGGAAATTCACCCCTCCACTTT. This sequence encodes CASSQVPGGNSPLHF.

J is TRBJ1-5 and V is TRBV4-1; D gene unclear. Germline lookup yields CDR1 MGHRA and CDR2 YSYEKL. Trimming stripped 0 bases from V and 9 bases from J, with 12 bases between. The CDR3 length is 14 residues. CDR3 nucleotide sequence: TGCGCCAGCAGCCAAGAATCCTTGGCGGGGCCCCAGCATTTT. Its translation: CASSQESLAGPQHF.

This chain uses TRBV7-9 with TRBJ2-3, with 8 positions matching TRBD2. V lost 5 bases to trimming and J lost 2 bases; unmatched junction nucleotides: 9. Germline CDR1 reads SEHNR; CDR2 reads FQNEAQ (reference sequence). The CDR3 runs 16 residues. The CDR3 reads CASSHPLAGPTDTQYF. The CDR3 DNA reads TGTGCCAGCAGCCACCCTCTAGCGGGCCCCACAGATACGCAGTATTTT.

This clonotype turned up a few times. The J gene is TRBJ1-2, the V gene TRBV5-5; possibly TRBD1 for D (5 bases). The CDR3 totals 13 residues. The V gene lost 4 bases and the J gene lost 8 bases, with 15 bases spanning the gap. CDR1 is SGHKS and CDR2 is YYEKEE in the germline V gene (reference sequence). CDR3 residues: CASSTDIGVGYTF. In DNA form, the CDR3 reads TGTGCCAGCAGCACGGACATCGGAGTGGGCTACACCTTC.

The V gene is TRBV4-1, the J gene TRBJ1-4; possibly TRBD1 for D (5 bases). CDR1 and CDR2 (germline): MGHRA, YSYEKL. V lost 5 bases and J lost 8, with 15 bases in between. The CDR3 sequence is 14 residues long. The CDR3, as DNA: TGCGCCAGCAGCAGACGGTGGGGGAAGGAAAAACTGTTTTTT. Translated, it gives CASSRRWGKEKLFF.

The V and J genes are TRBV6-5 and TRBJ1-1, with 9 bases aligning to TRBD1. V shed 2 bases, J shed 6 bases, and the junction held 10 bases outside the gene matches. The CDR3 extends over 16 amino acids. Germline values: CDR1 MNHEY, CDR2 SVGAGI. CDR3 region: CASSYQGTGRFAEAFF. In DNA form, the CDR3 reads TGTGCCAGCAGTTACCAAGGGACAGGGCGTTTCGCTGAAGCTTTCTTT.

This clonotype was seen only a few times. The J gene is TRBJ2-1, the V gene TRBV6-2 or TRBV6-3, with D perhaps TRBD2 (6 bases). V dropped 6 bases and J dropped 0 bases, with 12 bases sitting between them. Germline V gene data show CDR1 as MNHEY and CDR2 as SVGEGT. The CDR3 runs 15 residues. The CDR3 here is CASSGSGRSYNEQFF. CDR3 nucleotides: TGTGCCAGCAGCGGGAGCGGCCGCTCCTACAATGAGCAGTTCTTC.

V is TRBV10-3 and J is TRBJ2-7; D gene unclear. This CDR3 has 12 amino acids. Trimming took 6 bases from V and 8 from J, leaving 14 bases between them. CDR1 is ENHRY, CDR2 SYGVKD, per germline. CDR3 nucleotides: TGTGCCATCAGCGTCGATGACATCCAGCAGTACTTC. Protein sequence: CAISVDDIQQYF.

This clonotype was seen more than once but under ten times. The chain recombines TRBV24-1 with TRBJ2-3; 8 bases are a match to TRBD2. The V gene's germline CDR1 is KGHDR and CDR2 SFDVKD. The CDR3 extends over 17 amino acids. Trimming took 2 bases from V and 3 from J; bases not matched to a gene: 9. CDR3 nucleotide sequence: TGTGCCACCAGTGATTCCCCCCCGGGGGGGAAAACAGATACGCAGTATTTT. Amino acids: CATSDSPPGGKTDTQYF.

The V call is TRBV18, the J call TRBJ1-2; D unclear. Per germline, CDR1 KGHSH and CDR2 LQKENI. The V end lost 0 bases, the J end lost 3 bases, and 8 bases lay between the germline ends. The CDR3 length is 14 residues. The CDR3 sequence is CASSPPDGYYGYTF. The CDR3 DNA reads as TGTGCCAGCTCACCACCGGACGGCTACTATGGCTACACCTTC.

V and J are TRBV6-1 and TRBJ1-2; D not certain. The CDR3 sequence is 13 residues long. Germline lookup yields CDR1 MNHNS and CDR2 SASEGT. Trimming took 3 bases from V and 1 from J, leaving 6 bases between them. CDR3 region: CASSEENNYGYTF. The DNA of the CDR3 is TGTGCCAGCAGTGAGGAGAATAACTATGGCTACACCTTC.

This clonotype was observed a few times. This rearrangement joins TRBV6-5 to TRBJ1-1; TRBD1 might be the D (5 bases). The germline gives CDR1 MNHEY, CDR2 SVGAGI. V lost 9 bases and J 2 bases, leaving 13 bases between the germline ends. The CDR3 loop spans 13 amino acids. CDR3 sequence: CASRDVGNTEAFF. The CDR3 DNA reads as TGTGCCAGTAGGGACGTGGGAAACACTGAAGCTTTCTTT.

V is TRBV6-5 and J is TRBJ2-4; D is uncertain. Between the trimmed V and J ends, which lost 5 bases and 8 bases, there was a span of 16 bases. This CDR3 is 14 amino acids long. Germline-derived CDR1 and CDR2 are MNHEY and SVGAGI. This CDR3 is CASSPQKLEDIQYF. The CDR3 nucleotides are TGTGCCAGCAGTCCCCAAAAACTCGAAGACATTCAGTACTTC.

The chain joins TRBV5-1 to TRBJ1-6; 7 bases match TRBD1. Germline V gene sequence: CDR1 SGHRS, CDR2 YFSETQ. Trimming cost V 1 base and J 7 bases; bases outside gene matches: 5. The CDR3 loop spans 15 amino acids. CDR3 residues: CASSLLTGENSPLHF. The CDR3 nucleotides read TGCGCCAGCAGCTTGCTTACAGGGGAAAATTCACCCCTCCACTTT.

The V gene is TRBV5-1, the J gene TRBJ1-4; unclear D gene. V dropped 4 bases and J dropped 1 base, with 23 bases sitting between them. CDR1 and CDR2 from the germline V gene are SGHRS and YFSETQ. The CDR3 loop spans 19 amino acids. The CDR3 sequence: CASSPEMGTQRGTNEKLFF. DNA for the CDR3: TGCGCCAGCAGCCCGGAAATGGGTACCCAGCGGGGAACTAATGAAAAACTGTTTTTT.

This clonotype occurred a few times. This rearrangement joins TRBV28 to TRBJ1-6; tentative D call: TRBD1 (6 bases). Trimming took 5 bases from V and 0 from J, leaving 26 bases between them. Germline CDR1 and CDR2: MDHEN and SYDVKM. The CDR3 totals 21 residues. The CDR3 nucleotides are TGTGCCAGCAGTGGTGCCGCCCTGGGGACATCTCCGCCCTCCTATAATTCACCCCTCCACTTT. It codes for CASSGAALGTSPPSYNSPLHF.

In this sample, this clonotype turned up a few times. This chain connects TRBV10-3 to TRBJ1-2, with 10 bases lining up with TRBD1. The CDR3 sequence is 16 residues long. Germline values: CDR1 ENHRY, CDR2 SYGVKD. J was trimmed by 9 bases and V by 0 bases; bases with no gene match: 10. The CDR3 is CAISESTTGGRSRYTF. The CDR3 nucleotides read TGTGCCATCAGTGAGTCGACGACAGGGGGCCGTTCTCGCTACACCTTC.

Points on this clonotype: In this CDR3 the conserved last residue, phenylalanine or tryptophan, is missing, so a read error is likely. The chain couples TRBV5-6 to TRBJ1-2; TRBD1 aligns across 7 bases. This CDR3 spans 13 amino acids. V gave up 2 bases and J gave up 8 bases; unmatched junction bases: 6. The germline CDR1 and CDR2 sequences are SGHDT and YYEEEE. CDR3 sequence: CASSLGGRDGYTL. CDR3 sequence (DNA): TGTGCCAGCAGCTTAGGGGGCCGAGACGGCTACACCCTC.

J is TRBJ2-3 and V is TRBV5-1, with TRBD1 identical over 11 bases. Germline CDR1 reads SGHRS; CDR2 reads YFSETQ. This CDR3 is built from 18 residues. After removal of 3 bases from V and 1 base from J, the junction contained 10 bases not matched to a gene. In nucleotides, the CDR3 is TGCGCCAGCAGCTACTCCGGGACAGGGGGTCAGGGCACAGATACGCAGTATTTT. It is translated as CASSYSGTGGQGTDTQYF.

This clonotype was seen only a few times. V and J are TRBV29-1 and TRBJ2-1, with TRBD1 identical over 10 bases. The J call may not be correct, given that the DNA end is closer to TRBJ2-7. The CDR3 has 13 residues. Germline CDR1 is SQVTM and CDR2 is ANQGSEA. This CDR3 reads CSVSGQGAYEQYF. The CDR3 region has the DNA TGCAGCGTAAGTGGACAGGGGGCCTACGAGCAGTACTTC.

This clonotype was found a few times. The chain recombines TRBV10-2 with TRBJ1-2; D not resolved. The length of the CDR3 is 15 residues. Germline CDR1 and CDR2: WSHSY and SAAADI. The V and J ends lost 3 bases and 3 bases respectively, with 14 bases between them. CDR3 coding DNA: TGCGCCAGCAGTGACACAGCGCAAGCTCACTATGGCTACACCTTC. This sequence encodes CASSDTAQAHYGYTF.